Listed here is a single TCR beta chain. The CDR3 runs 13 residues. Germline V gives CDR1 SNHLY, CDR2 FYNNEI. Deletions cut 6 bases from V and 3 bases from J, with 9 bases between. The sample comes from a study of blood T cell repertoires in COVID-19. Study-wide context: Italy, Spain and the United States were the sources of the convalescent and acute COVID-19 samples. The cDNA or gDNA used as material had been derived from T cells, B-cell-depleted T cells, or PBMCs.

TCRdb keeps only in-frame clones here, not all; method: immunoSEQ multiplex PCR. The sample consists of fewer than 250,000 clones, over 80% of them appearing once. Grouping used clinical history reported by participants in a survey and questionnaire. Donors in Cohort 3 counted as recovered after two negative PCRs, clearance, or symptom resolution. The TCR sequence derives from a woman between 35 and 50 years old who had recovered from COVID-19. This chain links TRBV2 with TRBJ1-5, with a tentative D call TRBD1 (5 bases). Sequencing was performed on PBMCs or T cells enriched from blood (not recorded which). The CDR3 coding sequence is TGTGCCAGCAGAGGGGCCCCCAATCAGCCCCAGCATTTT. Protein: CASRGAPNQPQHF.